The rows below give T cell receptor beta chains drawn from one sample of a study of neurological immune-mediated disorders. TCRdb fed the 5' RACE reads into MiXCR, producing one record per CDR3 protein. The sample includes approximately 41,000 distinct CDR3 sequences, roughly 15% of them seen just once. Sequencing used CD4+ T cells from blood. These receptors all stem from an older woman with HTLV-1-associated myelopathy (HAM/TSP). Both conserved end residues are part of each CDR3. D genes are given only for firm matches. A row's size may be missing; if present it is once, few, many or a size class.

cdr3_nt | cdr3_aa | d_call | clone_size | j_call | v_call
TGTGCCAGCAGCTTAGGGCTAGCGGGGGTGGTCGAGCAGTACTTC | CASSLGLAGVVEQYF | TRBD2 | - | TRBJ2-7 | TRBV11-2
TGTGCCAGCAGCCGGCGGGAGACCCAGTACTTC | CASSRRETQYF | - | many | TRBJ2-5 | TRBV5-6
TGTGCCAGCAGCTTAGTTTATGGGGCTATGTCCCGGGGTGACACTGAAGCTTTCTTT | CASSLVYGAMSRGDTEAFF | - | - | TRBJ1-1 | TRBV7-8
TGCAGTGCTAGAGCTGGGTCCTCCTACAATGAGCAGTTCTTC | CSARAGSSYNEQFF | - | many | TRBJ2-1 | TRBV20-1
TGCGCCAGCAGCTTGGGGGGCGAAGAGACCCAGTACTTC | CASSLGGEETQYF | - | many | TRBJ2-5 | TRBV5-1
TGCGCCAGCAGCTGGACCGAAAACTATGGCTACACCTTC | CASSWTENYGYTF | - | many | TRBJ1-2 | TRBV5-1
TGCGCCAGCAGCAGACTAGCGGGAGCCGCGGGAGGAAATGAGCAGTTCTTC | CASSRLAGAAGGNEQFF | TRBD2 | - | TRBJ2-1 | TRBV5-1
TGTTCCAGTAGTATCGTGGACATTCCTGGCGAGCAGTACTTC | CSSSIVDIPGEQYF | - | - | TRBJ2-7 | TRBV19
TGCGCCAGCAGCCTGGGGGGACAGGGGGCCGGTAACTATGGCTACACCTTC | CASSLGGQGAGNYGYTF | TRBD1 | few | TRBJ1-2 | TRBV5-1
TGTGCCAGCAGCCCGATCGGGACAGACACATACGAGCAGTACTTC | CASSPIGTDTYEQYF | TRBD1 | - | TRBJ2-7 | TRBV5-5
TGTGCCAGCAGCTTAGGACTAGCCCGGGAGACCCAGTACTTC | CASSLGLARETQYF | TRBD2 | many | TRBJ2-5 | TRBV7-2
TGTGTCAGCAGTCTGGACTCGTCCTCTGGGGCCAACGTCCTTACTTTC | CVSSLDSSSGANVLTF | - | - | TRBJ2-6 | TRBV6-5
TGTGCCAGCAGCTTAGTCGGGGACAGGGGGCCCCACGAGCAGTACTTC | CASSLVGDRGPHEQYF | TRBD1 | many | TRBJ2-7 | TRBV7-9
TGTGCCAGCAGTGAGACGGGGGGCCACTCCTACAATGAGCAGTTCTTC | CASSETGGHSYNEQFF | - | many | TRBJ2-1 | TRBV25-1
TGTGCCAGCAGCGACAACTCAAAGGGGGGACGCTATGGCTACACCTTC | CASSDNSKGGRYGYTF | - | many | TRBJ1-2 | TRBV6-1
TGCGCCAGCAAACAGGATTCTTACGAGCAGTACTTC | CASKQDSYEQYF | - | - | TRBJ2-7 | TRBV5-1
TGTGCCAGCACCTGGGAGGGACAGGGGGCATTTAGCTATGGCTACACCTTC | CASTWEGQGAFSYGYTF | TRBD1 | many | TRBJ1-2 | TRBV12-3/TRBV12-4
TGTGCCAGCAGACCCGCATCAGGGGGCCCTACGCAGGGGACCCAGTACTTC | CASRPASGGPTQGTQYF | TRBD1 | many | TRBJ2-5 | TRBV7-6
TGCGCCAGCAGCTTGGCCGGTGCGGGGGGGCCTAGGGGTGAGCAGTTCTTC | CASSLAGAGGPRGEQFF | TRBD2 | many | TRBJ2-1 | TRBV5-1
TGCAGTGCTAGAGATCATCGCCCGACTAGCGGGGGGGTAATAGGCACGAACACCGGGGAGCTGTTTTTT | CSARDHRPTSGGVIGTNTGELFF | TRBD2 | many | TRBJ2-2 | TRBV20-1
TGTGCCAGCAGCCAAGATCCGTGGGACAGGGGTGGAAACACCATATATTTT | CASSQDPWDRGGNTIYF | TRBD1 | many | TRBJ1-3 | TRBV4-2
TGCGCCAGCAGCTTGGCCCCGCCGCAGGTCGCAGTGGGTACGCAGTATTTT | CASSLAPPQVAVGTQYF | - | many | TRBJ2-3 | TRBV5-1
TGTGCCAGCAGCATTCGGGGGGGCCCTAGCACAGATACGCAGTATTTT | CASSIRGGPSTDTQYF | TRBD2 | many | TRBJ2-3 | TRBV7-2
TGTGCCAGCAGCTTAGAGACCACTGAAGCTTTCTTT | CASSLETTEAFF | - | many | TRBJ1-1 | TRBV7-9
TGCGCCAGCAGTCACTCCGGGACAGGGGATTGGGACAAGGCCTGGTGGGTTGGCTACACCTTC | CASSHSGTGDWDKAWWVGYTF | TRBD1 | many | TRBJ1-2 | TRBV4-1
TGTGCCACCAGCAGAGATCTAAGAGATACGCAGTATTTT | CATSRDLRDTQYF | - | many | TRBJ2-3 | TRBV15
TGCGCCAGCAGCTTCGAACAGTTTAATGAAAAACTGTTTTTT | CASSFEQFNEKLFF | - | many | TRBJ1-4 | TRBV5-1
TGCAGCGTCGCCACCCGGACAGGGGGCGAACGTGGCTACACCTTC | CSVATRTGGERGYTF | TRBD1 | - | TRBJ1-2 | TRBV29-1
TGCAGTGCCCTGACAGGGAGTGGCACTGAAGCTTTCTTT | CSALTGSGTEAFF | TRBD1 | many | TRBJ1-1 | TRBV20-1
TGTGCCAGCAGCGCCCGGACAGGGGTGGGGAACACCGGGGAGCTGTTTTTT | CASSARTGVGNTGELFF | TRBD1 | many | TRBJ2-2 | TRBV11-2
TGCGCCAGCAGCTTTCTAGCAGAATCCTACAATGAGCAGTACTTC | CASSFLAESYNEQYF | - | - | TRBJ2-5 | TRBV5-1
TGCGCCAGCAGCTTGATGGAGACAGGGGGTAGCTACGAGCAGTACTTC | CASSLMETGGSYEQYF | TRBD1 | many | TRBJ2-7 | TRBV5-1
TGTGCCAGCAGCTACCTTAGGGGCTCGGACTATGGCTACACCTTC | CASSYLRGSDYGYTF | - | - | TRBJ1-2 | TRBV4-2
TGTGCCAGCAGCCAAGACCCGGGCCGCACATCTGGGGCCAACGTCCTGACTTTC | CASSQDPGRTSGANVLTF | - | many | TRBJ2-6 | TRBV3-1
TGCAGTGCTCCGGGGGGGATCGAACAGCCCCAGCATTTT | CSAPGGIEQPQHF | - | many | TRBJ1-5 | TRBV20-1